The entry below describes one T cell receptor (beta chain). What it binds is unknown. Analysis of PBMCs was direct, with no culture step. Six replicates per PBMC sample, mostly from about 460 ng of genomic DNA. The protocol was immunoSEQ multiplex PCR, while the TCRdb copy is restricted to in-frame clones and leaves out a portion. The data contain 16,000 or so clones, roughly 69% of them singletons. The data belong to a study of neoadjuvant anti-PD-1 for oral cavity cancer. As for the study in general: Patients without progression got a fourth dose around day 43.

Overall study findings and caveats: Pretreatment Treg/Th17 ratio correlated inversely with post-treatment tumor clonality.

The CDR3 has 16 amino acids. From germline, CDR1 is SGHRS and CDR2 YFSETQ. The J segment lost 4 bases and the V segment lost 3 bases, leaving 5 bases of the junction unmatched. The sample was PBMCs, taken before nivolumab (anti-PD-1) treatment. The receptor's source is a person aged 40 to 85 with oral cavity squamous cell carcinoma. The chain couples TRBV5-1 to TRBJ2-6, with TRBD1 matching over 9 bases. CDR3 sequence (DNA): TGCGCCAGCAGCTCCGGGACAGGGACCGGGGCCAACGTCCTGACTTTC. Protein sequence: CASSSGTGTGANVLTF.